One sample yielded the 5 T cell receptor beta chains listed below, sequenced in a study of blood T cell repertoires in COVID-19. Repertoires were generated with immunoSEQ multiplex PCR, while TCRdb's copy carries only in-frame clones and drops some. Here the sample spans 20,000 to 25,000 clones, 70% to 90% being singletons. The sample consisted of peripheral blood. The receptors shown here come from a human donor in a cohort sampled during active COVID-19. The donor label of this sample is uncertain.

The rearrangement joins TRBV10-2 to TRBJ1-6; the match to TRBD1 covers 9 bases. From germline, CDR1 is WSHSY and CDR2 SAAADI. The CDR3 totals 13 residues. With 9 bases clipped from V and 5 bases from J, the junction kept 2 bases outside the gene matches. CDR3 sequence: CASGTGNNSPLHF. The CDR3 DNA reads TGCGCCAGTGGGACAGGGAATAATTCACCCCTCCACTTT.

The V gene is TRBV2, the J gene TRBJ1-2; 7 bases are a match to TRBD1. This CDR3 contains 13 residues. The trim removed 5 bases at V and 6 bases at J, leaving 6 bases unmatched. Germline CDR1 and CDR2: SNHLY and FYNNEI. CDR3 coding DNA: TGTGCCAGCAGTCGACAGGGTCGCGATGGCTACACCTTC. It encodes CASSRQGRDGYTF. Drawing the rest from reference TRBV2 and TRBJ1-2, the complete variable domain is EPEVTQTPSHQVTQMGQEVILRCVPISNHLYFYWYRQILGQKVEFLVSFYNNEISEKSEIFDDQFSVERPDGSNFTLKIRSTKLEDSAMYFCASSRQGRDGYTFGSGTRLTVV.

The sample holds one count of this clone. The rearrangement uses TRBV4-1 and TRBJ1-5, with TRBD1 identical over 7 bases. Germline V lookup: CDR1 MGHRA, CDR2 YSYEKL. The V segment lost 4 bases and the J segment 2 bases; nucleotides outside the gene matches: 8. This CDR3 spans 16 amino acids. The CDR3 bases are TGCGCCAGCAGCCCAGGGAACAGGGGTGGCAATCAGCCCCAGCATTTT. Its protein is CASSPGNRGGNQPQHF.

In DNA, the CDR3 is TGTGCCAGTAGTATGCGGGGAGGGGTCAATGAGCAGTTCTTC. Translating gives CASSMRGGVNEQFF. The genes are TRBV19 and TRBJ2-1; TRBD2 matches at 7 bases. V lost 3 bases to trimming and J lost 6 bases; unmatched junction nucleotides: 5. Looked up from germline, CDR1 is LNHDA and CDR2 is SQIVND (reference sequence). The CDR3 is 14 residues long.

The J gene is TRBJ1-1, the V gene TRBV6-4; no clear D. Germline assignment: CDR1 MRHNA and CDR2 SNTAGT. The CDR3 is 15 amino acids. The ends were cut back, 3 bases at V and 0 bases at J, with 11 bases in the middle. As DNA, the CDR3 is TGTGCCAGCAGTGAACAGAGCTTCATGAACACTGAAGCTTTCTTT. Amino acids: CASSEQSFMNTEAFF.